Described below is a single T cell receptor (beta chain) sequence and its context. Its antigen remains unknown. One end of the junction does not line up with germline, which may come from a read error. The sample belongs to a study of T cells in Graves' hyperthyroidism and ophthalmopathy. Study-wide background: Peripheral blood was drawn at first diagnosis, prior to all treatment. Broader study findings: The model foresaw ophthalmopathy a median roughly 6 months prior to onset.

Uncontrolled infection, other autoimmune disease, pregnancy or lactation disqualified patients from enrolment. Diagnostic decisions used clinical symptoms, serum thyroxine and TRAb, thyroid ultrasound and orbital computed tomography. TCR beta CDR3 sequences were amplified from RNA transcripts. TCR CDR3 regions were first amplified by RT-PCR with HTBI primers. TCRdb redid the calling of the multiplex PCR reads with MiXCR, one entry per CDR3 protein. The sample yields roughly 240,000 distinct CDR3 sequences, around 25% seen once. This CDR3 is built from 15 residues. Looked up from germline, CDR1 is MNHEY and CDR2 is SVGAGI.

Sequenced: blood. The receptor was isolated from a woman aged 40 to 50 with Graves' ophthalmopathy. The chain couples TRBV6-5 to TRBJ2-4; 14 bases are shared with TRBD2. The CDR3 DNA reads TGTGCCAGCAGTTCCGGGACTAGCGGGAGAAACCTTCAGTACTTC. The encoded protein is CASSSGTSGRNLQYF.